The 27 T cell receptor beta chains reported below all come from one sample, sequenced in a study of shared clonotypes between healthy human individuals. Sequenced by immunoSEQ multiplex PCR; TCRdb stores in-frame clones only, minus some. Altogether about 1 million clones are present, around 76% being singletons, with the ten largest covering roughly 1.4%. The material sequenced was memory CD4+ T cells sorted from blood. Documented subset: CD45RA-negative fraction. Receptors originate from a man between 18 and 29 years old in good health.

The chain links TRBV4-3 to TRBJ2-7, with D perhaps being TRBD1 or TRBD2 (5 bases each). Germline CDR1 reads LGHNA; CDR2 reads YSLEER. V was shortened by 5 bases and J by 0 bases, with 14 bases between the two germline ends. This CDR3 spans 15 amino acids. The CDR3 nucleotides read TGCGCCAGCAGCTCCGGGGCAGATAGCTCCTACGAGCAGTACTTC. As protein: CASSSGADSSYEQYF.

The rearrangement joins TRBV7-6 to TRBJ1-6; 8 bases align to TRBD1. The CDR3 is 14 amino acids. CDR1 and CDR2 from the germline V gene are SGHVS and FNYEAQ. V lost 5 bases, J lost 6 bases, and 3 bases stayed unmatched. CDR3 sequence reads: CASSPDRANSPLHF. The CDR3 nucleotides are TGTGCCAGCAGCCCGGACAGGGCTAATTCACCCCTCCACTTT.

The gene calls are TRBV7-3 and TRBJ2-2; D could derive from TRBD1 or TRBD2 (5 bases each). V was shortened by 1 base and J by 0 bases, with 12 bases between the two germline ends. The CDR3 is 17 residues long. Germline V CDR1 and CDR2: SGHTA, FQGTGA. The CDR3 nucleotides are TGTGCCAGCAGCTTAAAAATAGGGACGGCGAACACCGGGGAGCTGTTTTTT. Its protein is CASSLKIGTANTGELFF.

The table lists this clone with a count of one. The CDR3 coding sequence is TGTGCCAGCAGCCCCGAAGGACAGGGTAGTTACGATACGCAGTATTTT. This codes for CASSPEGQGSYDTQYF. The rearrangement uses TRBV7-9 and TRBJ2-3, with 8 bases matching TRBD1. CDR3 length: 16 amino acids. V lost 5 bases and J lost 6; bases outside the gene matches: 13. CDR1 and CDR2 (germline): SEHNR, FQNEAQ (reference sequence).

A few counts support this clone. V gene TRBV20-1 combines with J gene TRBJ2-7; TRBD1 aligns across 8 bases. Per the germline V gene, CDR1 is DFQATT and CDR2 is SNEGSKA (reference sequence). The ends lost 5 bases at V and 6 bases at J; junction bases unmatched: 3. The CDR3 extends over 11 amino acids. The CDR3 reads CSAQGAVEQYF. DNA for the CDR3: TGCAGTGCTCAGGGGGCAGTCGAGCAGTACTTC.

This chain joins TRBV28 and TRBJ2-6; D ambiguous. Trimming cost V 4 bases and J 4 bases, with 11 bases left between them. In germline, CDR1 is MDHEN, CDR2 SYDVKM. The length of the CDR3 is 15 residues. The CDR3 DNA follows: TGTGCCAGCAGTTCGACAAGGGCCGGGGCCAACGTCCTGACTTTC. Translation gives CASSSTRAGANVLTF.

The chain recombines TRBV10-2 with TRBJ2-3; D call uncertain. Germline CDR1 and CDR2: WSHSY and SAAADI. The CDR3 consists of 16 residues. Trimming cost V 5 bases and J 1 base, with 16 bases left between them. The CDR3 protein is CASSKKWRQGTDTQYF. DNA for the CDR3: TGCGCCAGCAGTAAGAAGTGGCGCCAGGGCACAGATACGCAGTATTTT.

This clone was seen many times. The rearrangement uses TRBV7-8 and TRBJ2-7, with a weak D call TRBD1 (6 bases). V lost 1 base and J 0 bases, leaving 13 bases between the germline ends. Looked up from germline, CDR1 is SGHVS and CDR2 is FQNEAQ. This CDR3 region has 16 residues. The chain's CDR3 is CASSLESTGFSYEQYF. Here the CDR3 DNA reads TGTGCCAGCAGCTTAGAGTCGACAGGATTCTCCTACGAGCAGTACTTC.

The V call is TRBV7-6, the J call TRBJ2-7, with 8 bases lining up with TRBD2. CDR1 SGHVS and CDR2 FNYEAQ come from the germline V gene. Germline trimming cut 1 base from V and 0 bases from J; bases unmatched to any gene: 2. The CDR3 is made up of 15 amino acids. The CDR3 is CASSLGSGASYEQYF. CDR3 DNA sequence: TGTGCCAGCAGCTTAGGTAGCGGGGCCTCCTACGAGCAGTACTTC.

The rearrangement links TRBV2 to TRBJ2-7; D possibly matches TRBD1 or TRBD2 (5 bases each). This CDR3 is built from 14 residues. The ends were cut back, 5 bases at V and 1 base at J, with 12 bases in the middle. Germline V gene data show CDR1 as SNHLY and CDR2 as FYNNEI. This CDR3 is CASSLGTYSYEQYF. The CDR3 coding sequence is TGTGCCAGCAGTCTCGGGACCTATTCCTACGAGCAGTACTTC.

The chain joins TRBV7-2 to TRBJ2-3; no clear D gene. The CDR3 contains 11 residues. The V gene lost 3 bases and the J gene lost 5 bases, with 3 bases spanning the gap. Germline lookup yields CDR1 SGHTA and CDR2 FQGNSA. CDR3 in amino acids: CASSFGDTQYF. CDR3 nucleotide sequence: TGTGCCAGCAGCTTCGGAGATACGCAGTATTTT.

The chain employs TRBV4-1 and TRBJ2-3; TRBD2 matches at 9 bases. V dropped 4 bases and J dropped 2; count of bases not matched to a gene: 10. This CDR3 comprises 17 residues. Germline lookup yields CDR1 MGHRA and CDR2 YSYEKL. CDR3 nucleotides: TGCGCCAGCAGCCGGCAAGAAGCGGGGGGACACACAGATACGCAGTATTTT. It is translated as CASSRQEAGGHTDTQYF.

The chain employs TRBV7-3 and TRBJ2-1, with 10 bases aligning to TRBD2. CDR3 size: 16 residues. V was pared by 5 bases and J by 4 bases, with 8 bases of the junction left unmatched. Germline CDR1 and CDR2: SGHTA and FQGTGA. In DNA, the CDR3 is TGTGCCAGCAGCCCCCCAAAAGCGGGGGGGTACAATGAGCAGTTCTTC. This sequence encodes CASSPPKAGGYNEQFF.

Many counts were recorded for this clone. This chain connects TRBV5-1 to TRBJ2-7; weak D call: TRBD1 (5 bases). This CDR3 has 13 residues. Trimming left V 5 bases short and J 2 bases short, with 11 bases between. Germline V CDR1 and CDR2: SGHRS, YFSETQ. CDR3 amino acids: CASSGAQPYEQYF. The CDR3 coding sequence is TGCGCCAGCAGTGGGGCACAGCCCTACGAGCAGTACTTC.

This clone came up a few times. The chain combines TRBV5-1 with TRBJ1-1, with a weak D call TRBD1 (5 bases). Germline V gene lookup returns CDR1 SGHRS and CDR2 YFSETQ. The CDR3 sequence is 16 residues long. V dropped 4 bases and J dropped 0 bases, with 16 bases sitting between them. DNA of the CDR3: TGCGCCAGCAGCCCATCGGGGGTGAGGATGAACACTGAAGCTTTCTTT. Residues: CASSPSGVRMNTEAFF.

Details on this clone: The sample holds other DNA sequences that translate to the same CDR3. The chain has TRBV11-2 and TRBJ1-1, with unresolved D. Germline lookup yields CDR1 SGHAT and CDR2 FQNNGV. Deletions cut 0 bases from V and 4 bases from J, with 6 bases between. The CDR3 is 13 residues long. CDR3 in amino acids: CASSLDRGTEAFF. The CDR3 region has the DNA TGTGCCAGCAGCTTAGATCGGGGCACTGAAGCTTTCTTT.

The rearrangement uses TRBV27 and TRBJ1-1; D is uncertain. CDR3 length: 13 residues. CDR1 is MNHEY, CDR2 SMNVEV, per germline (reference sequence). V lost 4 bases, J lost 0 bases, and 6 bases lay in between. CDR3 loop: CASSSTVNTEAFF. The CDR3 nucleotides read TGTGCCAGCAGTTCGACGGTGAACACTGAAGCTTTCTTT.

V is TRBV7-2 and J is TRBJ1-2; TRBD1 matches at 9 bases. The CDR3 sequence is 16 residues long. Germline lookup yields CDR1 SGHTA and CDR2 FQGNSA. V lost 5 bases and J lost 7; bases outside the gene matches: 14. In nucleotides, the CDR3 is TGTGCCAGCAGCGGATCCGGGACAGGGTTGGTTCGTGGCTACACCTTC. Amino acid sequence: CASSGSGTGLVRGYTF.

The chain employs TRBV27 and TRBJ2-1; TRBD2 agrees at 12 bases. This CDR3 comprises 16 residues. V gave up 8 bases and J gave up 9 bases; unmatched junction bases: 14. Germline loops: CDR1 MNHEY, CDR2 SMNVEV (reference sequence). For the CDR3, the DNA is TGTGCCAGCTGCGCCCCGCTAGCGGGAGGGCAGGGTGAGCAGTTCTTC. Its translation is CASCAPLAGGQGEQFF.

The CDR3 here is CASSPSGTGNSPLHF. For the CDR3, the DNA is TGTGCCAGCAGCCCGAGCGGGACAGGGAATTCACCCCTCCACTTT. The J gene is TRBJ1-6, the V gene TRBV6-5, with TRBD1 matching over 9 bases. The CDR3 spans 15 residues. Looked up from germline, CDR1 is MNHEY and CDR2 is SVGAGI. The ends lost 6 bases at V and 7 bases at J; junction bases unmatched: 7.

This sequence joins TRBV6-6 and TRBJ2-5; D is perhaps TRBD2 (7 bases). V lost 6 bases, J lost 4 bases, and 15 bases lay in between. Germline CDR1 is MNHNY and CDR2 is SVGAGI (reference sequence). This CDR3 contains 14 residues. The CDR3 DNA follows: TGTGCCAGCAGCTTACCCGCGGGGGCAGAGACCCAGTACTTC. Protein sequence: CASSLPAGAETQYF.

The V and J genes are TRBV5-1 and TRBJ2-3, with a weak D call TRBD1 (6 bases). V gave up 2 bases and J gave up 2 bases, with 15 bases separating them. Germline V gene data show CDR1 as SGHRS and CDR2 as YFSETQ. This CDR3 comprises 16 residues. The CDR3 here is CASSLASTGLTDTQYF. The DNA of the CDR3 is TGCGCCAGCAGCTTAGCCTCGACAGGCCTCACAGATACGCAGTATTTT.

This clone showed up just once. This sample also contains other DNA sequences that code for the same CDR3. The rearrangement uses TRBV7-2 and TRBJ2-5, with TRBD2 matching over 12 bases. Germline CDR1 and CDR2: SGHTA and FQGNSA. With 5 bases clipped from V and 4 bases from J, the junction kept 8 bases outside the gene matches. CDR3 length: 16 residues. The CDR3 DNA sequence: TGTGCCAGCAGCCCACCGAGGACTAGCGGGACAGAGACCCAGTACTTC. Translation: CASSPPRTSGTETQYF.

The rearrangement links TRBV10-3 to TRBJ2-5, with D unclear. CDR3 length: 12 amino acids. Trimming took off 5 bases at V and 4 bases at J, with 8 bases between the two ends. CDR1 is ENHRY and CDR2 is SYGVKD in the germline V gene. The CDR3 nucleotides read TGTGCCATCAGTACCACGGGAGAGACCCAGTACTTC. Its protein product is CAISTTGETQYF.

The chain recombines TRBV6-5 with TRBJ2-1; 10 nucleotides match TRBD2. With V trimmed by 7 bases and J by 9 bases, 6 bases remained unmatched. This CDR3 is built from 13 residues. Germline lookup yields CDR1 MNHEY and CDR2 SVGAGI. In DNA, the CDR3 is TGTGCCAGCAAACTAGCGGGAAACGGTGAGCAGTTCTTC. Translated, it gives CASKLAGNGEQFF.

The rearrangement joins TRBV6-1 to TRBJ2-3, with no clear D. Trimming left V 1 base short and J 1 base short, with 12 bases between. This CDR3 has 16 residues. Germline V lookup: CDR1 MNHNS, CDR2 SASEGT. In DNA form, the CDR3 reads TGTGCCAGCAGTGAAGGTGCACAGTACCGCACAGATACGCAGTATTTT. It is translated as CASSEGAQYRTDTQYF.

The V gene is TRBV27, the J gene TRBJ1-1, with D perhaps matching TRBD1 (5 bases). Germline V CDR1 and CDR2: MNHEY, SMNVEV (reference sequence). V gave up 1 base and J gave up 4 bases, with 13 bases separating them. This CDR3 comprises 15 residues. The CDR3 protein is CASSLFLVGVTEAFF. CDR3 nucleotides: TGTGCCAGCAGTTTATTCTTAGTAGGGGTCACTGAAGCTTTCTTT.